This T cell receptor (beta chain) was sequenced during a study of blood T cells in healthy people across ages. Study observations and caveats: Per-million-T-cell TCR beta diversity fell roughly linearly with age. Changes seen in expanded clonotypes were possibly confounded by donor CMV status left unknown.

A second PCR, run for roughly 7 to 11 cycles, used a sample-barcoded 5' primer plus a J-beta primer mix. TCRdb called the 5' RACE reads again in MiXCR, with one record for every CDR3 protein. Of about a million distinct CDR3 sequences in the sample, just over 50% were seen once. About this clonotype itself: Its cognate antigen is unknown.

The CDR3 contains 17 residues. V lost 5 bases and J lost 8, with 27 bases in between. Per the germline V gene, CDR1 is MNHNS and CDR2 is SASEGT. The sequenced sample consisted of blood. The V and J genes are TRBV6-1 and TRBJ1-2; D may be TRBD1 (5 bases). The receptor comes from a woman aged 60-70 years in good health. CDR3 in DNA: TGTGCCAGCAGTCCCACCCCTTATTCCGGGACCCTGGAGGGCTACACCTTC. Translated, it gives CASSPTPYSGTLEGYTF.